The 30 T cell receptor beta chains below were found in one sample sequenced in a study of shared T cell receptors in the human thymus. Here immunoSEQ multiplex PCR was the method, and the copy in TCRdb shows in-frame clones only, minus some. There are just under 550,000 clones in the sample; around 82% occur only once, and roughly 0.013% lies in the top ten. This sample also belongs to another study, concerning human thymus T cells.

The sequencing sample was made of thymocytes. Every receptor here comes from a boy under two years old with a congenital heart defect.

The chain has TRBV9 and TRBJ1-1; D may be TRBD1 (5 bases). The CDR3 is 14 residues long. CDR1 is SGDLS and CDR2 is YYNGEE in the germline V gene. V was pared by 2 bases and J by 1 base, with 9 bases between. DNA of the CDR3: TGTGCCAGCAGCGTTCGCAGGGAGAACACTGAAGCTTTCTTT. Translation gives CASSVRRENTEAFF. Based on the CDR3 plus reference TRBV9 and TRBJ1-1, the full variable domain is DSGVTQTPKHLITATGQRVTLRCSPRSGDLSVYWYQQSLDQGLQFLIQYYNGEERAKGNILERFSAQQFPDLHSELNLSSLELGDSALYFCASSVRRENTEAFFGQGTRLTVV.

V usage is TRBV11-2 and J usage is TRBJ2-7, with D hard to call. Germline lookup yields CDR1 SGHAT and CDR2 FQNNGV. V lost 3 bases to trimming and J lost 0 bases, with 6 bases between them. This CDR3 has 13 amino acids. In DNA form, the CDR3 reads TGTGCCAGCAGCTTCTGGCCCTCCTACGAGCAGTACTTC. This sequence encodes CASSFWPSYEQYF.

This clone was counted only a few times. The chain has TRBV11-2 and TRBJ2-7; D not resolved. V was pared by 6 bases and J by 5 bases, with 8 bases between. Looked up from germline, CDR1 is SGHAT and CDR2 is FQNNGV. This CDR3 has 11 amino acids. The CDR3, as DNA: TGTGCCAGCAGGGGCCTCGACGAGCAGTACTTC. This codes for CASRGLDEQYF.

The chain is built from TRBV10-3 and TRBJ1-5; D perhaps matches TRBD1 (6 bases). This CDR3 region has 17 residues. CDR1 is ENHRY and CDR2 is SYGVKD in the germline V gene. V dropped 6 bases and J dropped 0 bases, with 18 bases sitting between them. The chain's CDR3 is CAISPDPGHISNQPQHF. The CDR3 nucleotides are TGTGCCATCAGCCCTGATCCGGGACACATTAGCAATCAGCCCCAGCATTTT.

The gene calls are TRBV4-3 and TRBJ2-4, with TRBD2 matching over 10 bases. After removal of 4 bases from V and 0 bases from J, the junction contained 3 bases not matched to a gene. The length of the CDR3 is 16 residues. Germline assignment: CDR1 LGHNA and CDR2 YSLEER. In DNA form, the CDR3 reads TGCGCCAGCAGCCTCGGACTAGCGGAAGCCAAAAACATTCAGTACTTC. Protein: CASSLGLAEAKNIQYF.

The J gene is TRBJ2-1, the V gene TRBV6-5; weak D call: TRBD2 (5 bases). Per the germline V gene, CDR1 is MNHEY and CDR2 is SVGAGI. This CDR3 region has 14 residues. V was shortened by 3 bases and J by 8 bases, with 14 bases between the two germline ends. The CDR3 DNA follows: TGTGCCAGCAGTTATACGGGATCGGCTTATGAGCAGTTCTTC. Protein sequence: CASSYTGSAYEQFF.

CDR3 region: CASSPSGNTDTQYF. CDR3 in DNA: TGTGCCAGCAGCCCTAGCGGGAACACAGATACGCAGTATTTT. This chain uses TRBV4-2 with TRBJ2-3; 9 bases are a match to TRBD2. The CDR3 has 14 residues. V was pared by 4 bases and J by 2 bases, with 1 base of the junction left unmatched. Germline-derived CDR1 and CDR2 are LGHNA and YNFKEQ.

The V and J genes are TRBV5-4 and TRBJ2-7; 7 bases are a match to TRBD2. The V and J ends lost 0 bases and 4 bases, in that order; junction bases with no gene match: 7. Germline V gives CDR1 SGHNT, CDR2 YYREEE (reference sequence). The CDR3 extends over 15 amino acids. CDR3 loop: CASSLEKGGRYEQYF. CDR3 bases: TGTGCCAGCAGCTTGGAGAAGGGCGGGAGATACGAGCAGTACTTC.

This sequence joins TRBV6-7 and TRBJ2-7; the D gene is possibly TRBD1 (6 bases). TRBV6-7 is assigned to the ORF class and has an uncertain function. There are 15 residues in the CDR3. Trimming left V 5 bases short and J 6 bases short, with 20 bases between. The chain's CDR3 is CASSQTWDNDGEQYF. The CDR3 nucleotides are TGTGCCAGCAGTCAGACTTGGGACAATGATGGCGAGCAGTACTTC.

This chain links TRBV30 with TRBJ2-5; 8 bases are shared with TRBD2. Germline values: CDR1 GTSNPN, CDR2 SVGIG (reference sequence). CDR3 size: 15 residues. Trimming cost V 2 bases and J 3 bases; bases outside gene matches: 8. The CDR3 spells CAWSLTGGPKETQYF. The CDR3 bases are TGTGCCTGGAGTTTAACGGGAGGGCCGAAAGAGACCCAGTACTTC.

J is TRBJ1-3 and V is TRBV12-2. TRBV12-2 is a documented pseudogene. The length of the CDR3 is 15 residues. The CDR3 region has the DNA TGTGCAAGTCGCTTAGAAGCCCTTCCTGGAAACACCATATATTTT. It translates to CASRLEALPGNTIYF.

The J gene is TRBJ2-5, the V gene TRBV11-3, with TRBD2 matching over 8 bases. The germline CDR1 and CDR2 sequences are SGHNT and YENEEA. The CDR3 sequence is 14 residues long. V shed 5 bases, J shed 1 base, and the junction held 3 bases outside the gene matches. In DNA form, the CDR3 reads TGTGCCAGCAGCCCTGGACTAGCCCAAGAGACCCAGTACTTC. Amino acids: CASSPGLAQETQYF.

This chain uses TRBV7-6 with TRBJ2-6, with 7 bases lining up with TRBD1. The junction had 3 bases not matched to a gene; V was cut back by 5 bases and J by 2 bases. This CDR3 region has 15 residues. Per germline, CDR1 SGHVS and CDR2 FNYEAQ. The CDR3 is CASSLRGPGANVLTF. The CDR3 bases are TGTGCCAGCAGCCTGAGGGGGCCTGGGGCCAACGTCCTGACTTTC.

This chain uses TRBV19 with TRBJ1-5; D perhaps matches TRBD1 (6 bases). Germline V lookup: CDR1 LNHDA, CDR2 SQIVND (reference sequence). This CDR3 spans 16 amino acids. Trimming shortened V by 5 bases and J by 4 bases, and 18 bases separated the two germline ends. The CDR3: CASSSNRDYRNQPQHF. For the CDR3, the DNA is TGTGCCAGTAGTTCGAACAGGGATTATAGAAATCAGCCCCAGCATTTT. Together with reference TRBV19 and TRBJ1-5, the CDR3 gives the full variable domain: DGGITQSPKYLFRKEGQNVTLSCEQNLNHDAMYWYRQDPGQGLRLIYYSQIVNDFQKGDIAEGYSVSREKKESFPLTVTSAQKNPTAFYLCASSSNRDYRNQPQHFGDGTRLSIL.

V gene TRBV5-1 combines with J gene TRBJ2-1; D not certain. In germline, CDR1 is SGHRS, CDR2 YFSETQ. CDR3 length: 13 amino acids. V dropped 7 bases and J dropped 8 bases, with 16 bases sitting between them. CDR3 in amino acids: CASQASQVHEQFF. The CDR3 bases are TGCGCCAGCCAAGCCTCCCAGGTCCATGAGCAGTTCTTC.

The chain joins TRBV2 to TRBJ1-3; 9 nucleotides line up with TRBD1. V shed 10 bases and J 8 bases; nucleotides not matched to a gene: 9. CDR3 size: 13 residues. Germline V gives CDR1 SNHLY, CDR2 FYNNEI. This chain's CDR3 is CATPRDREHTIYF. The CDR3 coding sequence is TGTGCCACCCCTCGGGACAGGGAACACACCATATATTTT.

This sequence joins TRBV5-1 and TRBJ1-4, with D uncertain. This CDR3 contains 14 residues. In germline, CDR1 is SGHRS, CDR2 YFSETQ. V lost 4 bases to trimming and J lost 7 bases, with 14 bases between them. The DNA for the CDR3 is TGCGCCAGCAGCCTTAGAGAGGCGGGTGAAAAACTGTTTTTT. Translated: CASSLREAGEKLFF.

V gene TRBV7-2 combines with J gene TRBJ1-2; tentative D call: TRBD1 (5 bases). V was cut by 5 bases and J by 4 bases, with 17 bases left in between. The CDR3 totals 15 residues. Germline CDR1 reads SGHTA; CDR2 reads FQGNSA. This chain's CDR3 is CASSTERQIAYGYTF. In DNA form, the CDR3 reads TGTGCCAGCAGCACCGAGCGACAGATAGCCTATGGCTACACCTTC.

The table lists this clone with a few counts. The chain is built from TRBV30 and TRBJ2-1; TRBD2 aligns across 12 bases. The CDR3 covers 16 residues. Germline V CDR1 and CDR2: GTSNPN, SVGIG (reference sequence). V gave up 2 bases and J gave up 5 bases; unmatched junction bases: 7. This chain's CDR3 is CAWSTGLAGPHNEQFF. The CDR3 region has the DNA TGTGCCTGGAGTACCGGACTAGCGGGACCCCACAATGAGCAGTTCTTC.

As concerns this clone: The sample has other DNA sequences that encode this CDR3 too. V usage is TRBV18 and J usage is TRBJ2-5; a possible D gene is TRBD1 (6 bases). The V gene's germline CDR1 is KGHSH and CDR2 LQKENI. V shed 3 bases and J shed 5 bases, with 7 bases lying between them. The CDR3 loop spans 12 amino acids. The CDR3 loop is CASSPRGETQYF. The DNA for the CDR3 is TGTGCCAGCTCACCTAGGGGGGAGACCCAGTACTTC.

In DNA form, the CDR3 reads TGTGCCAGCAGTGAAAAGGGACTAGTCCCAGGGGAGCAGTACTTC. It is translated as CASSEKGLVPGEQYF. J is TRBJ2-7 and V is TRBV6-1; 8 bases match TRBD2. From germline, CDR1 is MNHNS and CDR2 SASEGT. V shed 2 bases and J 7 bases; nucleotides not matched to a gene: 10. This CDR3 spans 15 amino acids.

The chain has TRBV7-8 and TRBJ2-1; TRBD1 might be the D (8 bases). V was cut by 5 bases and J by 1 base, with 21 bases left in between. The CDR3 is 18 amino acids. Germline CDR1 reads SGHVS; CDR2 reads FQNEAQ. The CDR3 region is CASSLRGGQGGSYNEQFF. CDR3 sequence (DNA): TGTGCCAGCAGCCTTAGGGGAGGACAGGGAGGGTCCTACAATGAGCAGTTCTTC.

The rearrangement uses TRBV27 and TRBJ2-7; 13 positions match TRBD2. The germline V gene encodes CDR1 MNHEY and CDR2 SMNVEV (reference sequence). The CDR3 sequence is 18 residues long. V shed 2 bases and J 6 bases; nucleotides not matched to a gene: 13. CDR3 in amino acids: CASSLLTSGRSQEAEQYF. The CDR3 DNA reads TGTGCCAGCAGTTTACTGACTAGCGGGAGGAGTCAGGAAGCCGAGCAGTACTTC.

This clone was recorded a few times. The chain joins TRBV10-3 to TRBJ2-7, with 13 nucleotides matching TRBD2. The length of the CDR3 is 18 residues. J lost 0 bases, V lost 3 bases, and 8 bases had no gene match. The germline gives CDR1 ENHRY, CDR2 SYGVKD. Written as DNA, the CDR3 is TGTGCCATCAGTGACCCCGGGACTAGCGGGAATACCTCCTACGAGCAGTACTTC. This codes for CAISDPGTSGNTSYEQYF.

This chain links TRBV27 with TRBJ1-4; tentative D call: TRBD1 (6 bases). The length of the CDR3 is 17 residues. The germline gives CDR1 MNHEY, CDR2 SMNVEV (reference sequence). Trimming took off 4 bases at V and 8 bases at J, with 23 bases between the two ends. The CDR3 spells CASSYRTSTGVLEKLFF. The CDR3 DNA sequence: TGTGCCAGCAGTTACCGTACCTCGACAGGAGTCTTGGAAAAACTGTTTTTT.

This chain uses TRBV14 with TRBJ2-4, with TRBD2 matching over 13 bases. V shed 1 base and J 7 bases; nucleotides not matched to a gene: 7. The CDR3 extends over 17 amino acids. Germline loops: CDR1 SGHDN, CDR2 FVKESK. CDR3 DNA sequence: TGTGCCAGCAGCCAAGTGATAGGGACTAGCGGGGTGAACATTCAGTACTTC. Translating gives CASSQVIGTSGVNIQYF.

J is TRBJ2-2 and V is TRBV10-3; TRBD2 is a possible D gene (5 bases). The CDR3 covers 14 residues. From germline, CDR1 is ENHRY and CDR2 SYGVKD. The V and J ends lost 2 bases and 7 bases respectively, with 11 bases between them. The CDR3 DNA follows: TGTGCCATCAGTGAGCCCCGGAGGCACGGGGAGCTGTTTTTT. Its protein is CAISEPRRHGELFF.

This chain joins TRBV28 and TRBJ2-3, with TRBD2 matching over 12 bases. Trimming removed 5 bases from V and 3 bases from J; junction bases left unmatched: 18. CDR1 MDHEN and CDR2 SYDVKM come from the germline V gene. The CDR3 length is 20 residues. The CDR3: CASSPTPARMGTSGTDTQYF. CDR3 DNA: TGTGCCAGCAGTCCTACCCCGGCCCGGATGGGGACTAGCGGGACAGATACGCAGTATTTT. The full variable domain, completed using reference TRBV28 and TRBJ2-3, is DVKVTQSSRYLVKRTGEKVFLECVQDMDHENMFWYRQDPGLGLRLIYFSYDVKMKEKGDIPEGYSVSREKKERFSLILESASTNQTSMYLCASSPTPARMGTSGTDTQYFGPGTRLTVL.

This chain joins TRBV6-5 and TRBJ2-7, with D possibly being TRBD2 (6 bases). Germline lookup yields CDR1 MNHEY and CDR2 SVGAGI. Between the trimmed V and J ends, which lost 8 bases and 0 bases, there was a span of 11 bases. CDR3 length equals 13 residues. This chain's CDR3 is CASRERHSYEQYF. The DNA for the CDR3 is TGTGCCAGCCGGGAGCGGCACTCCTACGAGCAGTACTTC.

The chain combines TRBV5-4 with TRBJ2-5, with 12 nucleotides matching TRBD2. Germline V gene data show CDR1 as SGHNT and CDR2 as YYREEE (reference sequence). CDR3 size: 16 residues. V shed 2 bases, J shed 0 bases, and the junction held 2 bases outside the gene matches. CDR3 loop: CASSFLAGGHQETQYF. The CDR3 DNA reads as TGTGCCAGCAGCTTCCTAGCGGGAGGGCACCAAGAGACCCAGTACTTC.